A selection of T cell receptor beta chains follows, all from one sample in a study of Graves' ophthalmopathy and Graves' hyperthyroidism. TCRdb processed the multiplex PCR reads anew with MiXCR; each CDR3 protein has one entry. The sample has over 150,000 distinct CDR3 sequences, 30% to 45% seen once. The specimen sequenced was peripheral blood. All receptors derive from a woman aged 35 to 49 with Graves' ophthalmopathy. Each CDR3 is given with its conserved first and last residue. The D gene is left open where the match is weak. The size entry is marked missing in some rows and otherwise reads once, few, many or a size class.

v_gene	d_gene	j_gene	abundance	CDR3nt	CDR3aa
TRBV29-1	TRBD1	TRBJ1-2	many	TGCAGCGTTGAAGGAGGACAGGCGGGTTATGGCTACACCTTC	CSVEGGQAGYGYTF
TRBV24-1	-	TRBJ2-5	-	TGTGCCACCAGTGATTTGAGAGGTTCGAAGTACTTC	CATSDLRGSKYF
TRBV10-3	-	TRBJ1-6	many	TGTGCCATCAGTGAGGTACCAAATTCACCCCTCCACTTT	CAISEVPNSPLHF
TRBV6-1	-	TRBJ2-6	-	TGTGCCAGCAGTAAAGGTTCGGTCATCTTGCTCTGGGCCAACGTCCTGACTTTC	CASSKGSVILLWANVLTF
TRBV27	-	TRBJ2-2	many	TGTGCCAGCAGTTTAGGAATGGCCGGGGAGCTGTTTTTT	CASSLGMAGELFF
TRBV6-1	TRBD1	TRBJ1-2	-	TGTGCCAGCAGTGCCCGGGACAGCCGCTATGGCTACACCTTC	CASSARDSRYGYTF
TRBV12-3/TRBV12-4	TRBD1	TRBJ1-1	-	TGTGCCAGCAGTTTCCCGACAGGGGTGAACACTGAAGCTTTCTTT	CASSFPTGVNTEAFF
TRBV28	TRBD1	TRBJ1-5	many	TGTGCCAGCAGTTTAGTGACAGGGGGCAATCGGCCCCAGCATTTT	CASSLVTGGNRPQHF
TRBV6-1	-	TRBJ1-2	-	TGTGCCAGCAGTGACCTAGACGGAGACACCTATGGCTACACCTTC	CASSDLDGDTYGYTF
TRBV15	-	TRBJ2-4	many	TGTGCCACCAGCAGCCTTGGGCCTATTCAGTACTTC	CATSSLGPIQYF
TRBV6-1	TRBD1	TRBJ2-5	-	TGTGCCAGCACCAAGAGGTCAGGGGGCGAGACCCAGTACTTC	CASTKRSGGETQYF
TRBV7-2	TRBD2	TRBJ2-5	-	TGTGCCAGCAGCCCGACTAGCGGGAGTTATGGAGAGACCCAGTACTTC	CASSPTSGSYGETQYF
TRBV28	-	TRBJ2-5	-	TGTGCCAGCAGTTTATCCGGGGGGACATACCAAGAGACCCAGTACTTC	CASSLSGGTYQETQYF
TRBV20-1	-	TRBJ2-5	many	TGCAGTGCTATTGAGGGGCTCCAAGAGACCCAGTACTTC	CSAIEGLQETQYF
TRBV14	-	TRBJ2-5	many	TGTGCCAGCAGCCGTGATGTGGTAAACCAAGAGACCCAGTACTTC	CASSRDVVNQETQYF
TRBV7-2	TRBD1	TRBJ1-1	-	TGTGCCAGCAGCTTAGCGGGACAGGTCCACACTGAAGCTTTCTTT	CASSLAGQVHTEAFF
TRBV12-3/TRBV12-4	TRBD2	TRBJ2-5	few	TGTGCCAGCTCCTTCGGCGCGGGAGGCGGGGAGACCCAGTACTTC	CASSFGAGGGETQYF
TRBV12-3/TRBV12-4	TRBD1	TRBJ2-5	-	TGTGCCAGCAGTTTGGGGACAGGGAGAGAGACCCAGTACTTC	CASSLGTGRETQYF
TRBV28	-	TRBJ1-2	many	TGTGCCAGCAGCCCCCTGACAGGAGGGGAGACAAACTATGGCTACACCTTC	CASSPLTGGETNYGYTF
TRBV6-5	-	TRBJ2-7	-	TGTGCCAGCAGTTACTCGAGGGGCCTCTACGAGCAGTACTTC	CASSYSRGLYEQYF
TRBV6-1	-	TRBJ1-1	-	TGTGCCAGCGAAAGGGGCATGAACACTGAAGCTTTCTTT	CASERGMNTEAFF
TRBV19	-	TRBJ1-6	many	TGTGCCAGTATTCAGGGTCTCTCCTATAATTCACCCCTCCACTTT	CASIQGLSYNSPLHF
TRBV12-5	-	TRBJ1-1	-	TGTGCTAGTGGTTTCCCCGGGGGGGACGTGAACACTGAAGCTTTCTTT	CASGFPGGDVNTEAFF
TRBV5-1	-	TRBJ2-7	few	TGCGCCAGCAGCCAGGTGGAGGGTTACGAGGGCGAGCAGTACTTC	CASSQVEGYEGEQYF
TRBV30	TRBD1	TRBJ1-1	many	TGTGCCTGGAGTGTAGGGGGCCCTGAAGCTTTCTTT	CAWSVGGPEAFF
TRBV20-1	TRBD1	TRBJ2-7	few	TGCAGTGCTCGAGGGGGACAGGGGTCCTACGAGCAGTACTTC	CSARGGQGSYEQYF
TRBV30	-	TRBJ1-5	many	TGTGCCTGGAGTCGTGCGGGGATACGGGATCAGCCCCAGCATTTT	CAWSRAGIRDQPQHF
TRBV28	-	TRBJ1-5	-	TGTGCCAGCAGGCCACAGGGAAGAAATCAGCCCCAGCATTTT	CASRPQGRNQPQHF
TRBV28	-	TRBJ2-7	few	TGTGCCAGCACGGAAGCGCCGTTGGGCTACGAGCAGTACTTC	CASTEAPLGYEQYF
TRBV25-1	-	TRBJ2-7	many	TGTGCCAGCAGTGGTAACTACGAGCAGTACTTC	CASSGNYEQYF
TRBV7-2	-	TRBJ1-1	-	TGTGCCAGCAGTTTGGACGGAATCACTGAAGCTTTCTTT	CASSLDGITEAFF
TRBV27	-	TRBJ1-1	-	TGTGCCAGCAGTTTACAGGGGAACAGCGGTGAAGCTTTCTTT	CASSLQGNSGEAFF
TRBV28	-	TRBJ1-1	many	TGTGCCAGCAGTTTCCGGGACACGGTCAAAGCTTTCTTT	CASSFRDTVKAFF
TRBV27	-	TRBJ2-7	-	TGTGCCAGCAGTTATTACAGGAGCGAGCAGTACTTC	CASSYYRSEQYF
TRBV12-3/TRBV12-4	-	TRBJ2-5	-	TGTGCCAGCAGTTTAGTTGGGAGCCCGTGGAGTAGAGAAGAGACCCAGTACTTC	CASSLVGSPWSREETQYF
TRBV30	-	TRBJ1-1	-	TGTGCCTGGAACGGGTACACTGAAGCTTTCTTT	CAWNGYTEAFF
TRBV7-2	TRBD2	TRBJ2-7	many	TGTGCCAGCAGCGGCCACGGACTAGCGGGGGCCGAGCAGTACTTC	CASSGHGLAGAEQYF
TRBV24-1	-	TRBJ1-2	many	TGTGCCACCAGTGACCCGACACGCAGCCCCGGCGATGGCTACACCTTC	CATSDPTRSPGDGYTF
TRBV12-5	-	TRBJ1-5	many	TGTGCTAGTGGCCAGGTTCTGGGGGTGGGTACCCAGCCCCAGCATTTT	CASGQVLGVGTQPQHF
TRBV5-1	-	TRBJ2-7	many	TGCGCCAGCAGCCTGTCCAGCTCCTACGAGCGGTACTTC	CASSLSSSYERYF
TRBV6-5	-	TRBJ2-5	-	TGTGCCAGCATTTATGGAGGTCCGGGAGAGACCCAGTACTTC	CASIYGGPGETQYF
TRBV20-1	TRBD1	TRBJ1-2	many	TGCAGTGCTAGAACATTTGGACAGGGGGCTGACTATGGCTACACCTTC	CSARTFGQGADYGYTF
TRBV19	TRBD2	TRBJ2-7	many	TGTGCCAGTAGTAGCGGGAGAGGGAACTACGAGCAGTACTTC	CASSSGRGNYEQYF
TRBV6-1	-	TRBJ2-7	-	TGTGCCAGCACTCCCGCAGCATTAGGATCCTACGAGCAGTACTTC	CASTPAALGSYEQYF
TRBV6-5	TRBD1	TRBJ2-7	-	TGTGCCAGCACTTCCGGGACAGGGGGCTGGGAGCAGTACTTC	CASTSGTGGWEQYF
TRBV6-4	-	TRBJ1-2	-	TGTGCCAGCAGTGACTTGGAGGGGGGAGGCTACACCTTC	CASSDLEGGGYTF
TRBV7-9	-	TRBJ1-3	many	TGTGCCAGCAGCCCCGCCTTAACCGGAAACACCATATATTTT	CASSPALTGNTIYF
TRBV27	-	TRBJ2-1	once	TGTGCCAGCCGCGGACCACAATACAATGAGCAGTTCTTC	CASRGPQYNEQFF
TRBV19	TRBD1	TRBJ2-7	many	TGTGCCAGTAGGACTGACAGGGGAGGCTACGAGCAGTACTTC	CASRTDRGGYEQYF
TRBV20-1	TRBD1	TRBJ2-7	-	TGCAGTGCTAGAGATCCGGACAGGCGCGCTGGTAGCCTCTACGAGCAGTACTTC	CSARDPDRRAGSLYEQYF
TRBV11-3	TRBD1	TRBJ1-2	many	TGTGCCAGCAGCTTAGTGCGGGGGACAGTCTATGGCTACACCTTC	CASSLVRGTVYGYTF
TRBV28	TRBD1	TRBJ1-1	-	TGTGCCAGCAGTCCCTGGACAGGGGCTAACACTGAAGCTTTCTTT	CASSPWTGANTEAFF
TRBV11-1	TRBD2	TRBJ2-5	many	TGTGCCAGCAGCTCCCTAACTAGCGGGGGGCATCAAGAGACCCAGTACTTC	CASSSLTSGGHQETQYF
TRBV12-3/TRBV12-4	TRBD2	TRBJ2-3	many	TGTGCCAGCCAGCGGGGAGGGACAGATACGCAGTATTTT	CASQRGGTDTQYF
TRBV28	-	TRBJ2-5	-	TGTGCCAGCAGTCCGGTAGGGGGGCGCCGGGAGACCCAGTACTTC	CASSPVGGRRETQYF